These 18 T cell receptor beta chains were sequenced from one sample in a study of T-cell reconstitution after alpha-beta-depleted transplantation in children. Unique molecular identifiers tagged the TCRbeta library. MiXCR was run by TCRdb on the PCR reads, yielding one entry per CDR3 protein. The repertoire includes roughly 490,000 distinct CDR3 sequences, 9.5% to 12% of them detected once, and about 15% sits in the top ten. The input for sequencing was PBMCs, mostly from graft donor cells, taken 180 days after TCRalphabeta/CD19-depleted stem cell transplant. The receptor source for this set is a female patient aged 2 to 10 who had a stem cell transplant for aplastic anemia, so the T cells may come from the graft donor.

There are a few counts of this clonotype. V and J are TRBV6-2 or TRBV6-3 and TRBJ2-7; 8 bases line up with TRBD2. In germline, CDR1 is MNHEY, CDR2 SVGEGT. CDR3 length: 15 residues. J gave up 0 bases and V 6 bases, and 7 bases lay outside the gene matches. CDR3 sequence: CASSYSGTTSYEQYV. In nucleotides, the CDR3 is TGTGCCAGCAGCTATAGCGGGACCACCTCCTACGAGCAGTACGTC.

V gene TRBV28 combines with J gene TRBJ2-7, with D tentatively TRBD2 (6 bases). CDR3 length: 13 amino acids. The germline V and J ends were trimmed by 8 bases and 4 bases, with 15 bases remaining between them. Germline CDR1 reads MDHEN; CDR2 reads SYDVKM. Here the CDR3 DNA reads TGTGCCAGCTTTTCGGGGGTGGGATACGAGCAGTACTTC. Translated: CASFSGVGYEQYF.

This clonotype was observed a few times. This rearrangement joins TRBV20-1 to TRBJ2-4, with D unclear. Trimming removed 6 bases from V and 0 bases from J, with 12 bases in between. The CDR3 spans 14 residues. Germline CDR1 reads DFQATT; CDR2 reads SNEGSKA (reference sequence). Here the CDR3 DNA reads TGCAGTGCCCCCGGGTCCGGAGCCAAAAACATTCAGTACTTC. Its translation: CSAPGSGAKNIQYF.

This clonotype has only a few counts. An end of the junction differs from the germline gene, which may be a read error. The chain employs TRBV6-2 or TRBV6-3 and TRBJ1-2, with 7 positions matching TRBD1. There are 14 residues in the CDR3. CDR1 is MNHEY and CDR2 is SVGEGT in the germline V gene. DNA of the CDR3: TGTGCCAGCAGTCACTCCCGACAGGGATATGGCTACACCTTC. This translates into CASSHSRQGYGYTF.

This clonotype was seen a handful of times. The V call is TRBV7-9, the J call TRBJ1-2; 10 positions agree with TRBD1. The V gene end was trimmed by 2 bases and the J gene end by 0 bases; junction bases not matched to a gene: 3. Per the germline V gene, CDR1 is SEHNR and CDR2 is FQNEAQ (reference sequence). This CDR3 is built from 16 residues. The CDR3 region is CASSLRTGGSNYGYTF. CDR3 coding DNA: TGTGCCAGCAGCTTAAGGACAGGGGGATCTAACTATGGCTACACCTTC.

This clonotype was found many times. V is TRBV12-3 or TRBV12-4 and J is TRBJ2-7; 8 bases line up with TRBD1. The CDR3 is made up of 14 amino acids. Germline trimming cut 1 base from V and 5 bases from J; bases unmatched to any gene: 4. The CDR3 nucleotides read TGTGCCAGCAGTTTAGGAGGACAGGGCCACGAGCAGTACTTC. Protein: CASSLGGQGHEQYF.

This clonotype appeared a few times. The rearrangement links TRBV29-1 to TRBJ2-5, with TRBD2 as a possible D gene (5 bases). V lost 5 bases and J lost 2, with 21 bases in between. Germline V CDR1 and CDR2: SQVTM, ANQGSEA. There are 16 residues in the CDR3. CDR3 bases: TGCAGCGTTCGGTTTTTCCGGGAAACTTTTCAAGAGACCCAGTACTTC. It codes for CSVRFFRETFQETQYF.

This clonotype was seen at least ten times. The chain recombines TRBV29-1 with TRBJ2-3, with 9 bases matching TRBD1. CDR1 is SQVTM and CDR2 is ANQGSEA in the germline V gene. J lost 3 bases, V lost 6 bases, and 4 bases had no gene match. The CDR3 totals 13 residues. The CDR3 protein is CSVGTGLTDTQYF. CDR3 in DNA: TGCAGCGTGGGGACAGGGTTGACAGATACGCAGTATTTT.

This clonotype was observed a few times. V and J are TRBV12-3 or TRBV12-4 and TRBJ1-5, with TRBD1 identical over 9 bases. The CDR3 covers 16 residues. Trimming cost V 2 bases and J 4 bases; bases outside gene matches: 6. The chain's CDR3 is CASSLFTGGPNQPQHF. Here the CDR3 DNA reads TGTGCCAGCAGTTTATTCACAGGGGGCCCTAATCAGCCCCAGCATTTT.

This clonotype was counted ten times or more. This chain joins TRBV20-1 and TRBJ2-3, with 10 nucleotides matching TRBD1. Trimming took 3 bases from V and 6 from J; bases not matched to a gene: 6. CDR3 size: 14 residues. Looked up from germline, CDR1 is DFQATT and CDR2 is SNEGSKA (reference sequence). The CDR3 DNA follows: TGCAGTGCTAGCCGGGACAGGGGATCTGATACGCAGTATTTT. Translating it yields CSASRDRGSDTQYF.

The genes are TRBV20-1 and TRBJ2-7; D uncertain. The CDR3 spans 15 residues. The ends were cut back, 3 bases at V and 2 bases at J, with 17 bases in the middle. Germline-derived CDR1 and CDR2 are DFQATT and SNEGSKA (reference sequence). The CDR3 sequence is CSARVRWAVPYEQYF. As DNA, the CDR3 is TGCAGTGCTAGGGTTAGATGGGCGGTCCCCTACGAGCAGTACTTC.

In DNA, the CDR3 is TGTGCCAGCTCACCTTTATCACTAGCGGGGGCAGAGCAGTTCTTC. It yields the protein CASSPLSLAGAEQFF. The chain is built from TRBV18 and TRBJ2-1; 11 bases match TRBD2. V lost 3 bases and J lost 10; bases outside the gene matches: 8. Germline values: CDR1 KGHSH, CDR2 LQKENI. This CDR3 is built from 15 residues.

V gene TRBV7-2 combines with J gene TRBJ1-2; 9 bases fit TRBD1. Germline V gene data show CDR1 as SGHTA and CDR2 as FQGNSA. The CDR3 is 12 residues long. Trimming at V came to 4 bases and at J to 12 bases, leaving 6 bases not matched to a gene. DNA of the CDR3: TGTGCCAGCAGCTGGCGACAGGGGGAAAACACCTTC. It is translated as CASSWRQGENTF.

The rearrangement joins TRBV4-3 to TRBJ1-5; 10 bases align to TRBD1. Per germline, CDR1 LGHNA and CDR2 YSLEER. V shed 0 bases, J shed 8 bases, and the junction held 7 bases outside the gene matches. CDR3 length: 16 amino acids. The CDR3 region is CASSQEAGTGEKPQHF. In nucleotides, the CDR3 is TGCGCCAGCAGCCAAGAGGCGGGGACAGGGGAGAAGCCCCAGCATTTT.

This clonotype was seen many times. The V gene is TRBV12-3 or TRBV12-4, the J gene TRBJ2-7; D possibly corresponds to TRBD2 (5 bases). CDR3 length equals 12 residues. V was cut by 5 bases and J by 2 bases, with 7 bases left in between. CDR3 in DNA: TGTGCCAGCAGTATCGGGACCTACGAGCAGTACGTC. It specifies CASSIGTYEQYV.

J is TRBJ2-1 and V is TRBV12-3 or TRBV12-4; TRBD2 agrees at 9 bases. V shed 3 bases, J shed 2 bases, and the junction held 2 bases outside the gene matches. This CDR3 is built from 15 residues. CDR3 loop: CASSLRLAAYNEQFF. As DNA, the CDR3 is TGTGCCAGCAGTTTGAGACTAGCGGCCTACAATGAGCAGTTCTTC.

This rearrangement joins TRBV20-1 to TRBJ1-2; 7 nucleotides match TRBD1. The CDR3 length is 14 residues. The V and J ends lost 6 bases and 3 bases, in that order; junction bases with no gene match: 10. Germline V lookup: CDR1 DFQATT, CDR2 SNEGSKA (reference sequence). This chain's CDR3 is CSAGRTGIDYGYTF. The CDR3 DNA follows: TGCAGTGCGGGACGGACAGGTATCGACTATGGCTACACCTTC.

This clonotype was seen a handful of times. The CDR3 sequence is CASSYGLRGPNEQFF. The CDR3 region has the DNA TGTGCCAGCAGTTACGGTCTGCGGGGCCCTAATGAGCAGTTCTTC. The rearrangement uses TRBV6-5 and TRBJ2-1; tentative D call: TRBD2 (6 bases). This CDR3 spans 15 amino acids. Germline V gives CDR1 MNHEY, CDR2 SVGAGI. V shed 2 bases and J shed 7 bases, with 15 bases lying between them.